This TCR beta chain was documented in a study of blood T cell repertoires in COVID-19. Study-wide background: PBMCs, B-cell-depleted T cells, or T cells provided the cDNA or gDNA that made up the material.

This clone was detected a few times. Living in about two dozen US areas, the participants were between roughly 18 and 95 years of age. Participants reported their clinical history, and cohort assignment relied on those reports. Cohort 3 recovery required two negative PCRs, clearance, or symptom resolution. The CDR3 has 14 amino acids. Germline CDR1 and CDR2: SGHTA and FQGNSA. The V and J ends lost 3 bases and 4 bases respectively, with 13 bases between them. The table came from immunoSEQ multiplex PCR; TCRdb's copy has only in-frame clones and leaves some out. The table records roughly 170,000 clones, 60% to 80% of them present only once.

The receptor comes from a woman aged 50 to 60 who had recovered from COVID-19. Input material: PBMCs or T cells enriched from blood (not recorded which). V usage is TRBV7-2 and J usage is TRBJ2-7, with TRBD2 as a possible D gene (5 bases). CDR3 residues: CASSFEGGGYEQYF. Written as DNA, the CDR3 is TGTGCCAGCAGCTTTGAGGGCGGAGGTTACGAGCAGTACTTC.